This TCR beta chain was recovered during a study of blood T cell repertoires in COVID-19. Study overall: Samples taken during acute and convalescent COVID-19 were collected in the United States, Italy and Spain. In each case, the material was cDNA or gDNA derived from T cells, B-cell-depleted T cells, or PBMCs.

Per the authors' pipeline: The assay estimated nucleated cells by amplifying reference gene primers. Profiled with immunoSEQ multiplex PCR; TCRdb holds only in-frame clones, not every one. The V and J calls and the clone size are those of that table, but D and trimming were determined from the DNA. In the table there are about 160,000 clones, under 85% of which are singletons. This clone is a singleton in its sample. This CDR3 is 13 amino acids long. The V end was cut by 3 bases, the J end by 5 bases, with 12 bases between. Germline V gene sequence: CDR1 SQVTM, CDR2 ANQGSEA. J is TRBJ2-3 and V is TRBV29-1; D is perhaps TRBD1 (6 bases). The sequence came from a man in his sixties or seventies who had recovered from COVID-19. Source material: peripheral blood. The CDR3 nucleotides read TGCAGCGTTGACAGGGGTGGAGGAGATACGCAGTATTTT. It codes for CSVDRGGGDTQYF.